The T cell receptor beta chain under discussion was sequenced for a study of blood T cell repertoires in COVID-19. Turning to the study itself: Nucleic acid was either cDNA or gDNA, and it came from T cells, B-cell-depleted T cells, or PBMCs.

The CDR3 has 14 amino acids. Germline lookup yields CDR1 SGHNT and CDR2 YYREEE (reference sequence). V lost 1 base and J lost 6, with 11 bases in between. Some clones are missing from TCRdb's copy, which holds only in-frame ones; the method was immunoSEQ multiplex PCR. This table has fewer than 300,000 clones, roughly 90% appearing once. The sequence came from a woman aged 25 to 45 who had recovered from COVID-19. The sample taken for sequencing was PBMCs or T cells enriched from blood (not recorded which). The chain is built from TRBV5-4 and TRBJ2-4; maybe TRBD1 (5 bases). This CDR3 reads CASSLWGQGNIQYF. CDR3 DNA sequence: TGTGCCAGCAGCTTGTGGGGCCAAGGAAACATTCAGTACTTC.